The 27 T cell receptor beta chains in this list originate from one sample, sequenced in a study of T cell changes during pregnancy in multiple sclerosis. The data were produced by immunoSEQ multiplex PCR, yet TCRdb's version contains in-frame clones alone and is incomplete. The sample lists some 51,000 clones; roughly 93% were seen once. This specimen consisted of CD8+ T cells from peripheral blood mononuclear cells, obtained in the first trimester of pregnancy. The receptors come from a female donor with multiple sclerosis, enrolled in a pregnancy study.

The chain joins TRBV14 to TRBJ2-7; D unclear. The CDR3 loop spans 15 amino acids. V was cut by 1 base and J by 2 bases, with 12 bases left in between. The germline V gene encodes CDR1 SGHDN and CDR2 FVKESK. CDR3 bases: TGTGCCAGCAGCCAAGTGATAACAAACGCCTACGAGCAGTACTTC. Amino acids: CASSQVITNAYEQYF.

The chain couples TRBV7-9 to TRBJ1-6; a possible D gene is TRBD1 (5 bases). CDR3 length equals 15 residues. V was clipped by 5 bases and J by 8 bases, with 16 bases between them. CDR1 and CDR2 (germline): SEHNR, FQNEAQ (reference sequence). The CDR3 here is CASSPAGTIDSPLHF. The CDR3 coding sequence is TGTGCCAGCAGCCCGGCGGGGACGATAGATTCACCCCTCCACTTT.

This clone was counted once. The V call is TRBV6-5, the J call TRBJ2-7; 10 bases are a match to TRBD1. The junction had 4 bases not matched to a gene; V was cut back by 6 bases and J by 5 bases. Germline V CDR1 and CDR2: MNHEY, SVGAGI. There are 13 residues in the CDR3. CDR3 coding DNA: TGTGCCAGCAGCCCGACAGGGGGCCACGAGCAGTACTTC. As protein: CASSPTGGHEQYF.

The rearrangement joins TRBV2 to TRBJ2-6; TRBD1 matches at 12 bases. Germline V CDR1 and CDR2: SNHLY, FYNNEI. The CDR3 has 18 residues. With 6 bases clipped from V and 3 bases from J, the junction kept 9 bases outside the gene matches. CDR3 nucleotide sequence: TGTGCCAGCAGCCGACCGGGACAGGGGGCTGATGGGGCCAACGTCCTGACTTTC. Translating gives CASSRPGQGADGANVLTF.

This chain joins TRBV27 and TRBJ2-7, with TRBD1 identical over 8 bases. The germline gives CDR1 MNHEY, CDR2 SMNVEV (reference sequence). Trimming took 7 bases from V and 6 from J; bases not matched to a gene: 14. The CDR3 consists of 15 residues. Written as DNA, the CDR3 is TGTGCCAGCACCCCCCGAGACAGGGGATTCTCCGAGCAGTACTTC. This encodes CASTPRDRGFSEQYF.

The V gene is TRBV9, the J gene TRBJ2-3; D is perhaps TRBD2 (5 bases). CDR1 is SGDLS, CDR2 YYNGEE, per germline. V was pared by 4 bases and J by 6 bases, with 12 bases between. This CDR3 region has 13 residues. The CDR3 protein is CASSTTPGDTQYF. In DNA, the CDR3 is TGTGCCAGCAGCACCACCCCGGGGGATACGCAGTATTTT.

CDR3 loop: CASTSIGGLRGYTF. The CDR3 DNA reads TGTGCCAGCACCTCAATTGGGGGCCTAAGGGGCTACACCTTC. The rearrangement links TRBV6-5 to TRBJ1-2; a weak D match, TRBD1 (6 bases). Trimming took 7 bases from V and 8 from J, leaving 20 bases between them. CDR3 length: 14 amino acids. Germline loops: CDR1 MNHEY, CDR2 SVGAGI.

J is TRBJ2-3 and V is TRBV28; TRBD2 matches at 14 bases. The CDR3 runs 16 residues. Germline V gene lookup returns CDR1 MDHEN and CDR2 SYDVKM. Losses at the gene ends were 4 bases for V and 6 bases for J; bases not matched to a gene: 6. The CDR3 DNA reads TGTGCCAGCAGTTCTGGGACTAGCGGGAGTCGGGATACGCAGTATTTT. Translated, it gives CASSSGTSGSRDTQYF.

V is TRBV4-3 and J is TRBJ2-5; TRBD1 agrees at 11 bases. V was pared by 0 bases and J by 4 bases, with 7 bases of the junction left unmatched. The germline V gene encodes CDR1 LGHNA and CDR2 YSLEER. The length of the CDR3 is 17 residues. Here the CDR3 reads CASSQDWTGGGLETQYF. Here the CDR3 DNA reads TGCGCCAGCAGCCAAGATTGGACAGGGGGCGGATTAGAGACCCAGTACTTC.

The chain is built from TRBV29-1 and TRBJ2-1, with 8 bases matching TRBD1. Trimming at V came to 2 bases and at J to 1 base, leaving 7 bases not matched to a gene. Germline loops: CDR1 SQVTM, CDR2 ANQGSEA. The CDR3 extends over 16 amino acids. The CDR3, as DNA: TGCAGCGTTGAAATGGGACAGGCCGTTTCCTACAATGAGCAGTTCTTC. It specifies CSVEMGQAVSYNEQFF.

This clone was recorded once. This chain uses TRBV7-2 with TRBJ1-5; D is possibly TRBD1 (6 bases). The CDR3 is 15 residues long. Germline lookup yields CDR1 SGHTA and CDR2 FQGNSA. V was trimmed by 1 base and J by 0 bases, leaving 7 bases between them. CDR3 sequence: CASSLEGVSNQPQHF. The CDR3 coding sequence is TGTGCCAGCAGCTTAGAGGGGGTTAGCAATCAGCCCCAGCATTTT.

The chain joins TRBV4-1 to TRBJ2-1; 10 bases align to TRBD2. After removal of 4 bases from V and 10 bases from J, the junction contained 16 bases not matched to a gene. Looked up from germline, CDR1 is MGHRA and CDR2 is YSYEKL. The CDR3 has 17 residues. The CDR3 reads CASSLQPGLASGWEQFF. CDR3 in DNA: TGCGCCAGCAGCCTTCAACCGGGACTAGCGTCGGGATGGGAGCAGTTCTTC.

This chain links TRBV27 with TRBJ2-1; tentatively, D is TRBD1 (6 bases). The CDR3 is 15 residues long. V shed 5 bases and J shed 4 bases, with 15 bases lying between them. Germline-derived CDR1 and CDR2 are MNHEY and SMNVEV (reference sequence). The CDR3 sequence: CASSRTVSRYNEQFF. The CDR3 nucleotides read TGTGCCAGCAGTCGGACAGTCAGCAGATACAATGAGCAGTTCTTC.

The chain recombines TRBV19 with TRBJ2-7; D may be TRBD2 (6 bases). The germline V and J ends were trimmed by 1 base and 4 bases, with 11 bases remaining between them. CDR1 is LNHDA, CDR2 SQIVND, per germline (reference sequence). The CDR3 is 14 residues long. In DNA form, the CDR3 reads TGTGCCAGTAGTATAGCTTACGGGAGTTACGAGCAGTACTTC. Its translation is CASSIAYGSYEQYF.

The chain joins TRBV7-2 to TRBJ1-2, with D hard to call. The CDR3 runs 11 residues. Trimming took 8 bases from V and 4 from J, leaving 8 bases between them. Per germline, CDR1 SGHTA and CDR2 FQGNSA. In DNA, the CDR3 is TGTGCCAGCGGTTGGAGCTATGGCTACACCTTC. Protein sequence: CASGWSYGYTF.

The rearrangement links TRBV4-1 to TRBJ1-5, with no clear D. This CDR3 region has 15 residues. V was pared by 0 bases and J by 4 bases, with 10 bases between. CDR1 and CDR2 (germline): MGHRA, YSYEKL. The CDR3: CASSQEQHPNQPQHF. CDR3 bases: TGCGCCAGCAGCCAAGAGCAACACCCAAATCAGCCCCAGCATTTT.

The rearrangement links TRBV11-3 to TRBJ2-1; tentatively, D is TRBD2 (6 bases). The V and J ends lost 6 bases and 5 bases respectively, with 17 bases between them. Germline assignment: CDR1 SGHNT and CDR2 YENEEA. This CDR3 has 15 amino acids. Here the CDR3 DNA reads TGTGCCAGCAGTCCACGACTAGGCCTTAACAATGAGCAGTTCTTC. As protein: CASSPRLGLNNEQFF.

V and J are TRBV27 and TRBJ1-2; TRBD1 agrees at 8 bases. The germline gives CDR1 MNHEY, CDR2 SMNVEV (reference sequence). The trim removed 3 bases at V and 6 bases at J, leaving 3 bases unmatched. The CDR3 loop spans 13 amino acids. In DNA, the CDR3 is TGTGCCAGCAGTTTCGGGACAGGCAATGGCTACACCTTC. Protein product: CASSFGTGNGYTF.

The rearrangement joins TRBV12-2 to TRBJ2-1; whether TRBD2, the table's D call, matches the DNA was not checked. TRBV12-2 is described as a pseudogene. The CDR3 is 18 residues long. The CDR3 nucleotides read TGTGCAAGTCGCTTTAGTGCTCCTTCGGTAGCGGCTCACAATGAGCAGTTCTTC. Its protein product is CASRFSAPSVAAHNEQFF.

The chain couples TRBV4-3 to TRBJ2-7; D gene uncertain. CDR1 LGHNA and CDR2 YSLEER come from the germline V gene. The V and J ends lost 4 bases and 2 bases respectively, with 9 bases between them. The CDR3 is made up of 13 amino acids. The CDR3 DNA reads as TGCGCCAGCAGCCCCTACGAAGCCTACGAGCAGTACTTC. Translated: CASSPYEAYEQYF.

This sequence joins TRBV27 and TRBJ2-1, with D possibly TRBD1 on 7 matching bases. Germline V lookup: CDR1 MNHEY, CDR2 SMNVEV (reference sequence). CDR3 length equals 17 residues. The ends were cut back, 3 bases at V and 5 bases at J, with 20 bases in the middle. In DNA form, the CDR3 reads TGTGCCAGCAGTTTCCGACAGGGACTGACGCCTCACAATGAGCAGTTCTTC. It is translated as CASSFRQGLTPHNEQFF.

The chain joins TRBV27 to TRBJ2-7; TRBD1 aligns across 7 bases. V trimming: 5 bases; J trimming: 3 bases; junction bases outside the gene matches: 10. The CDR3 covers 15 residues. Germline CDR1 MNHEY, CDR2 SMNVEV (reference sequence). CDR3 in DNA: TGTGCCAGCAGTCCCGACAGGGTGGCGGTCTACGAGCAGTACTTC. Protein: CASSPDRVAVYEQYF.

The CDR3 loop reads CSVEGQGVGTEAFF. The CDR3 coding sequence is TGCAGCGTTGAAGGACAGGGGGTAGGAACTGAAGCTTTCTTT. J is TRBJ1-1 and V is TRBV29-1, with TRBD1 matching 9 bases. V lost 1 base, J lost 5 bases, and 5 bases stayed unmatched. Looked up from germline, CDR1 is SQVTM and CDR2 is ANQGSEA. There are 14 residues in the CDR3.

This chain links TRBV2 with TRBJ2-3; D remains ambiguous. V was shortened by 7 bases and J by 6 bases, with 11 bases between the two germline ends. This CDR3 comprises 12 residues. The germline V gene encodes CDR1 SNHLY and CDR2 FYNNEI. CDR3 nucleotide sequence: TGTGCCAGCACCGCGGAGTTGGATACGCAGTATTTT. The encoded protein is CASTAELDTQYF.

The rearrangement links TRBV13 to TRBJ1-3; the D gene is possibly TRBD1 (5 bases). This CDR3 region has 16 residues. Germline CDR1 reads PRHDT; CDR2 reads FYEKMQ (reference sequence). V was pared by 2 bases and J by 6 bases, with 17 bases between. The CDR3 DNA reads TGTGCCAGCAGCTTAAACCCGGGGGAGGGGAAAAACACCATATATTTT. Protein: CASSLNPGEGKNTIYF.

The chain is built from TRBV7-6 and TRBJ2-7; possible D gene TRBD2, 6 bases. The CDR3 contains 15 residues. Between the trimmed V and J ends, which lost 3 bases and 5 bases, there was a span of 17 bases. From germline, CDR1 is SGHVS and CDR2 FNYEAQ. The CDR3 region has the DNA TGTGCCAGCAGCTTGGCGGGGAAATTTGTGCACGAGCAGTACTTC. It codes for CASSLAGKFVHEQYF.

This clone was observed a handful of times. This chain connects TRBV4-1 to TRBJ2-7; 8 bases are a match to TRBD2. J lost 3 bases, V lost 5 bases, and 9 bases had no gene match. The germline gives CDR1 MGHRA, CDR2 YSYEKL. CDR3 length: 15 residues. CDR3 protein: CASSYRSGGDYEQYF. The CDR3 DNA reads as TGCGCCAGCAGCTATAGGTCGGGGGGGGACTACGAGCAGTACTTC.